The 28 T cell receptor beta chains below all came from one sample that was sequenced in a study of cytomegalovirus exposure and HLA in healthy donors (TCRdb year 2017). The library was obtained by the immunoSEQ multiplex PCR assay. A mixture of 60 forward primers for TCR Vbeta segments and 13 reverse primers for TCR Jbeta segments was used in the multiplex PCR. Not all clones reach the TCRdb copy of this immuneACCESS table, which keeps in-frame sequences only. Checked studies attribute under half of the gap to unresolved V genes and leave the rest unexplained. Here the sample has roughly 180,000 clones; roughly 80% occur a single time. Of the sample, less than 3% falls within the top ten clones. The sample comprised PBMCs. These receptors were collected from a male donor in good health and CMV-seronegative.

The chain recombines TRBV4-1 with TRBJ2-5, with 7 bases lining up with TRBD1. V lost 0 bases and J lost 2; bases outside the gene matches: 6. Germline CDR1 is MGHRA and CDR2 is YSYEKL. This CDR3 has 16 amino acids. In DNA, the CDR3 is TGCGCCAGCAGCCAAGATCTAGGGGGCTTACAAGAGACCCAGTACTTC. Protein product: CASSQDLGGLQETQYF.

The chain is built from TRBV5-8 and TRBJ2-7; TRBD2 might be the D (5 bases). Germline V gives CDR1 SGHTS, CDR2 YDEGEE. V was trimmed by 0 bases and J by 2 bases, leaving 9 bases between them. There are 14 residues in the CDR3. The CDR3, as DNA: TGTGCCAGCAGCTTGGGGCAGGAGGCCTACGAGCAGTACTTC. This sequence encodes CASSLGQEAYEQYF. Complete variable domain (other parts from reference TRBV5-8 and TRBJ2-7): EAGVTQSPTHLIKTRGQQATLRCSPISGHTSVYWYQQALGLGLQFLLWYDEGEERNRGNFPPRFSGRQFPNYSSELNVNALELEDSALYLCASSLGQEAYEQYFGPGTRLTVT.

In its sample, this clone was seen once. J is TRBJ2-1 and V is TRBV4-1; TRBD2 aligns across 11 bases. The germline gives CDR1 MGHRA, CDR2 YSYEKL. The V and J ends lost 0 bases and 5 bases, in that order; junction bases with no gene match: 0. The CDR3 is 15 residues long. CDR3 in amino acids: CASSQETSGNNEQFF. CDR3 nucleotide sequence: TGCGCCAGCAGCCAAGAGACTAGCGGGAACAATGAGCAGTTCTTC.

This chain uses TRBV21-1 with TRBJ2-6; no DNA check was done on the table's D call, TRBD1. TRBV21-1 is a pseudogene. There are 18 residues in the CDR3. CDR3 sequence (DNA): TGTGCCAGCAGCAAAGGCAAACAGGAACCCTCTGGGGCCAACGTCCTGACTTTC. Translated: CASSKGKQEPSGANVLTF.

The chain recombines TRBV5-4 with TRBJ2-5, with 11 bases identical to TRBD2. V was clipped by 3 bases and J by 4 bases; unmatched bases: 8. The CDR3 has 16 amino acids. Germline loops: CDR1 SGHNT, CDR2 YYREEE (reference sequence). This chain's CDR3 is CASSSRSSGGGETQYF. As DNA, the CDR3 is TGTGCCAGCAGCTCACGTAGTAGCGGGGGGGGAGAGACCCAGTACTTC.

V is TRBV27 and J is TRBJ2-2; perhaps TRBD2 as D (6 bases). The CDR3 runs to 15 residues. V was pared by 0 bases and J by 1 base, with 6 bases between. Germline V gives CDR1 MNHEY, CDR2 SMNVEV (reference sequence). CDR3 coding DNA: TGTGCCAGCAGTTTATCTAGCGGGAACACCGGGGAGCTGTTTTTT. This encodes CASSLSSGNTGELFF.

The chain employs TRBV28 and TRBJ2-2; a weak D match, TRBD2 (5 bases). Germline assignment: CDR1 MDHEN and CDR2 SYDVKM. V was pared by 6 bases and J by 4 bases, with 18 bases between. This CDR3 is 16 amino acids long. The CDR3 DNA follows: TGTGCCAGCAGGCCCCGTTTGCCGGCGGGCACCGGGGAGCTGTTTTTT. Protein: CASRPRLPAGTGELFF.

This clone was recorded only once. The chain joins TRBV6-5 to TRBJ1-1; D uncertain. With 5 bases removed from V and 0 bases from J, the gap between germline ends came to 10 bases. Looked up from germline, CDR1 is MNHEY and CDR2 is SVGAGI. The CDR3 covers 14 residues. CDR3 region: CASSERGVNTEAFF. As DNA, the CDR3 is TGTGCCAGCAGTGAACGGGGAGTGAACACTGAAGCTTTCTTT.

The chain carries TRBV7-6 and TRBJ1-1; 9 bases map to TRBD1. This CDR3 has 18 residues. Germline CDR1 reads SGHVS; CDR2 reads FNYEAQ. After removal of 1 base from V and 5 bases from J, the junction contained 14 bases not matched to a gene. Here the CDR3 DNA reads TGTGCCAGCAGCTTAGGTCAGGGACAGGGTGTTTTCAGTACTGAAGCTTTCTTT. The encoded protein is CASSLGQGQGVFSTEAFF. The variable domain in full, completed from reference TRBV7-6 and TRBJ1-1, reads GAGVSQSPRYKVTKRGQDVALRCDPISGHVSLYWYRQALGQGPEFLTYFNYEAQQDKSGLPNDRFSAERPEGSISTLTIQRTEQRDSAMYRCASSLGQGQGVFSTEAFFGQGTRLTVV.

CDR3 DNA: TGTGCCAGCAGTTTATACGGGAGGGTCGGGGAGCTGTTTTTT. Protein: CASSLYGRVGELFF. V and J are TRBV28 and TRBJ2-2; 8 bases are shared with TRBD2. The V segment lost 1 base and the J segment 7 bases; nucleotides outside the gene matches: 2. The CDR3 runs 14 residues. The germline gives CDR1 MDHEN, CDR2 SYDVKM.

J is TRBJ1-2 and V is TRBV4-3, with 7 positions matching TRBD1. Trimming took 0 bases from V and 8 from J; bases not matched to a gene: 3. This CDR3 spans 13 amino acids. Germline-derived CDR1 and CDR2 are LGHNA and YSLEER. CDR3 bases: TGCGCCAGCAGCCAAGAAGGGGGCGCAGGCTACACCTTC. Protein product: CASSQEGGAGYTF.

The J gene is TRBJ1-1, the V gene TRBV28; D is possibly TRBD1 (6 bases). The germline V and J ends were trimmed by 1 base and 5 bases, with 8 bases remaining between them. Germline values: CDR1 MDHEN, CDR2 SYDVKM. This CDR3 region has 13 residues. CDR3: CASSLLGATEAFF. The CDR3 bases are TGTGCCAGCAGTTTATTGGGGGCTACTGAAGCTTTCTTT.

This chain connects TRBV19 to TRBJ2-2, with D tentatively TRBD1 (6 bases). The CDR3 covers 15 residues. The V and J ends lost 5 bases and 4 bases respectively, with 14 bases between them. The germline gives CDR1 LNHDA, CDR2 SQIVND (reference sequence). CDR3 coding DNA: TGTGCCAGTAGTGACTTGGGGGCCGGCACCGGGGAGCTGTTTTTT. This gives the protein CASSDLGAGTGELFF.

This clone was picked up one time. The genes are TRBV7-2 and TRBJ2-7; 7 bases align to TRBD1. The V and J ends lost 1 base and 2 bases, in that order; junction bases with no gene match: 5. This CDR3 has 15 amino acids. Germline V gene sequence: CDR1 SGHTA, CDR2 FQGNSA. DNA of the CDR3: TGTGCCAGCAGCTTAGGAGCAGGGGGACCCTACGAGCAGTACTTC. It encodes CASSLGAGGPYEQYF.

The V and J genes are TRBV14 and TRBJ2-1; possibly TRBD2 for D (5 bases). The V end was cut by 2 bases, the J end by 6 bases, with 14 bases between. CDR1 SGHDN and CDR2 FVKESK come from the germline V gene. CDR3 length equals 15 residues. The CDR3 protein is CASSQNTLVANEQFF. The CDR3 coding sequence is TGTGCCAGCAGCCAAAATACACTAGTGGCCAATGAGCAGTTCTTC.

The chain uses TRBV28 and TRBJ2-1; 7 bases agree with TRBD2. J gave up 0 bases and V 3 bases, and 5 bases lay outside the gene matches. The length of the CDR3 is 16 residues. Germline assignment: CDR1 MDHEN and CDR2 SYDVKM. CDR3 in amino acids: CASSLGPGGSYNEQFF. The CDR3 nucleotides are TGTGCCAGCAGTTTGGGGCCGGGGGGCTCCTACAATGAGCAGTTCTTC.

The chain recombines TRBV6-5 with TRBJ1-5; D gene uncertain. V gave up 10 bases and J gave up 7 bases, with 17 bases separating them. The CDR3 sequence is 13 residues long. Germline V CDR1 and CDR2: MNHEY, SVGAGI. The CDR3 here is CATSTGERQPQHF. CDR3 coding DNA: TGTGCCACCTCGACCGGGGAACGGCAGCCCCAGCATTTT.

The J gene is TRBJ2-5, the V gene TRBV19; a weak D match, TRBD2 (7 bases). Germline CDR1 is LNHDA and CDR2 is SQIVND (reference sequence). Trimming left V 4 bases short and J 3 bases short, with 15 bases between. This CDR3 has 15 residues. CDR3 DNA sequence: TGTGCCAGTAGTACGTTAAGGGGGAGGGAAGAGACCCAGTACTTC. This gives the protein CASSTLRGREETQYF.

The chain is built from TRBV5-1 and TRBJ1-4, with 8 bases lining up with TRBD1. The CDR3 contains 15 residues. After removal of 2 bases from V and 6 bases from J, the junction contained 6 bases not matched to a gene. Looked up from germline, CDR1 is SGHRS and CDR2 is YFSETQ. The CDR3 DNA follows: TGCGCCAGCAGCTTAGATCAGGGGGCCGATGAAAAACTGTTTTTT. It specifies CASSLDQGADEKLFF.

This chain uses TRBV9 with TRBJ2-2, with D possibly being TRBD2 (5 bases). From germline, CDR1 is SGDLS and CDR2 YYNGEE. The CDR3 is made up of 13 amino acids. Trimming pared 4 bases from V and 8 bases from J, leaving 12 bases between. The DNA for the CDR3 is TGTGCCAGCAGCACACGGACTGGAGGGGAGCTGTTTTTT. Translating gives CASSTRTGGELFF.

V is TRBV6-1 and J is TRBJ2-1; 7 nucleotides line up with TRBD1. Germline V gene lookup returns CDR1 MNHNS and CDR2 SASEGT. The CDR3 runs to 15 residues. J gave up 0 bases and V 6 bases, and 5 bases lay outside the gene matches. As DNA, the CDR3 is TGTGCCAGCAGGGAGACAGGGAACTCCTACAATGAGCAGTTCTTC. This translates into CASRETGNSYNEQFF.

This clone was seen once. The chain employs TRBV7-2 and TRBJ2-7; 13 bases are a match to TRBD2. After removal of 5 bases from V and 3 bases from J, the junction contained 4 bases not matched to a gene. The CDR3 extends over 15 amino acids. CDR1 is SGHTA, CDR2 FQGNSA, per germline. The DNA for the CDR3 is TGTGCCAGCAGCCCCCGGACTAGCGGGGGCTACGAGCAGTACTTC. It encodes CASSPRTSGGYEQYF.

The chain carries TRBV5-1 and TRBJ2-3; 7 nucleotides line up with TRBD1. The CDR3 is 15 amino acids. Germline V gene data show CDR1 as SGHRS and CDR2 as YFSETQ. V lost 4 bases to trimming and J lost 4 bases; unmatched junction nucleotides: 9. The CDR3 is CASSIQGTAADTQYF. The DNA of the CDR3 is TGCGCCAGCAGCATTCAAGGGACAGCGGCAGATACGCAGTATTTT.

The CDR3 loop reads CANRGLSYEQYF. The CDR3 DNA reads as TGTGCCAACAGGGGACTCTCCTACGAGCAGTACTTC. The rearrangement links TRBV2 to TRBJ2-7; D might be TRBD1 (7 bases). V shed 10 bases and J shed 0 bases, with 10 bases lying between them. There are 12 residues in the CDR3. The V gene's germline CDR1 is SNHLY and CDR2 FYNNEI. The complete variable domain, with remaining parts taken from reference TRBV2 and TRBJ2-7, reads EPEVTQTPSHQVTQMGQEVILRCVPISNHLYFYWYRQILGQKVEFLVSFYNNEISEKSEIFDDQFSVERPDGSNFTLKIRSTKLEDSAMYFCANRGLSYEQYFGPGTRLTVT.

The genes are TRBV4-1 and TRBJ2-7; TRBD2 matches at 9 bases. Germline V gene sequence: CDR1 MGHRA, CDR2 YSYEKL. The CDR3 sequence is 13 residues long. J was trimmed by 4 bases and V by 9 bases; bases with no gene match: 7. Written as DNA, the CDR3 is TGCGCCAGGAAGCCGGGACTAGCTTACGAGCAGTACTTC. Its protein product is CARKPGLAYEQYF.

In its sample, this clone was seen once. J is TRBJ2-7 and V is TRBV29-1, with 11 bases fitting TRBD2. Germline CDR1 SQVTM, CDR2 ANQGSEA. The CDR3 sequence is 14 residues long. V lost 6 bases, J lost 3 bases, and 7 bases stayed unmatched. CDR3 DNA: TGCAGCGTGAGAACTAGCGGGAGTAGCTACGAGCAGTACTTC. Encoded protein: CSVRTSGSSYEQYF.

This chain connects TRBV11-3 to TRBJ2-5, with 7 bases that match TRBD1. V shed 4 bases, J shed 5 bases, and the junction held 4 bases outside the gene matches. This CDR3 comprises 13 residues. CDR1 and CDR2 (germline): SGHNT, YENEEA. The CDR3 nucleotides read TGTGCCAGCAGCTGGAACAGGGGTGAGACCCAGTACTTC. Translated, it gives CASSWNRGETQYF.

The gene calls are TRBV29-1 and TRBJ2-1; tentative D call: TRBD2 (5 bases). V dropped 5 bases and J dropped 3 bases, with 14 bases sitting between them. The length of the CDR3 is 14 residues. Germline CDR1 and CDR2: SQVTM and ANQGSEA. CDR3 protein: CSVIGLADYNEQFF. DNA of the CDR3: TGCAGCGTTATCGGTCTAGCCGACTACAATGAGCAGTTCTTC.